The 31 T cell receptor beta chains reported below all come from one sample, sequenced in a study of blood T cell repertoires in COVID-19. Data came from immunoSEQ multiplex PCR; TCRdb stores just in-frame clones and leaves some out. The data hold roughly 190,000 clones, with 86% observed a single time. The specimen sequenced was peripheral blood. The receptors stem from a woman of 80 years or more in a cohort sampled during active or convalescent COVID-19.

This clone was found once. The gene calls are TRBV9 and TRBJ2-2; no firm D call. The germline V and J ends were trimmed by 0 bases and 3 bases, with 6 bases remaining between them. The germline V gene encodes CDR1 SGDLS and CDR2 YYNGEE. The CDR3 sequence is 14 residues long. CDR3 in DNA: TGTGCCAGCAGCGTAGGGCAGTACACCGGGGAGCTGTTTTTT. It translates to CASSVGQYTGELFF.

The chain carries TRBV10-3 and TRBJ2-3; 12 bases are a match to TRBD1. V shed 10 bases, J shed 9 bases, and the junction held 8 bases outside the gene matches. Germline CDR1 is ENHRY and CDR2 is SYGVKD. This CDR3 has 13 residues. CDR3 amino acids: CATGRGQGATQYF. CDR3 coding DNA: TGTGCCACTGGCAGGGGACAGGGGGCCACGCAGTATTTT.

The genes are TRBV27 and TRBJ1-5; no definite D call. Trimming took 2 bases from V and 7 from J, leaving 12 bases between them. Looked up from germline, CDR1 is MNHEY and CDR2 is SMNVEV (reference sequence). The CDR3 consists of 14 residues. As DNA, the CDR3 is TGTGCCAGCAGTTTAATGGCAGGTCGGCAGCCCCAGCATTTT. Its translation is CASSLMAGRQPQHF.

This clone was seen a few times. The J gene is TRBJ1-2, the V gene TRBV6-5; D might be TRBD1 (6 bases). V lost 0 bases and J lost 4, with 6 bases in between. CDR1 and CDR2 (germline): MNHEY, SVGAGI. The CDR3 has 13 residues. CDR3: CASSYSGGYGYTF. The DNA of the CDR3 is TGTGCCAGCAGTTACTCAGGGGGCTATGGCTACACCTTC.

The CDR3, as DNA: TGCGCCAGCGCGGTGGCCACTAATGAAAAACTGTTTTTT. As protein: CASAVATNEKLFF. This sequence joins TRBV5-1 and TRBJ1-4, with unresolved D. Germline V CDR1 and CDR2: SGHRS, YFSETQ. V lost 7 bases and J lost 2, with 9 bases in between. This CDR3 has 13 amino acids.

This clone was seen only a few times. The J gene is TRBJ2-7, the V gene TRBV27, with a tentative D call TRBD2 (6 bases). Trimming shortened V by 7 bases and J by 9 bases, and 19 bases separated the two germline ends. This CDR3 has 13 amino acids. In germline, CDR1 is MNHEY, CDR2 SMNVEV (reference sequence). The DNA of the CDR3 is TGTGCCAGCACCTCCCCGGGGGTTTGGTTGCAGTACTTC. Protein: CASTSPGVWLQYF.

This chain joins TRBV12-3 or TRBV12-4 and TRBJ2-2; D not resolved. The CDR3 runs to 13 residues. Trimming stripped 3 bases from V and 5 bases from J, with 7 bases between. CDR3 in DNA: TGTGCCAGCAGTTTCGGCGGTACCGGGGAGCTGTTTTTT. This codes for CASSFGGTGELFF.

This clone was seen a single time. The V gene is TRBV24-1, the J gene TRBJ2-1; weak D call: TRBD1 (5 bases). CDR1 and CDR2 from the germline V gene are KGHDR and SFDVKD. V lost 4 bases, J lost 9 bases, and 15 bases lay in between. The CDR3 contains 14 residues. The CDR3 DNA reads as TGTGCCACCAGTGACCACACGCTAGGGGTTGAGCAGTTCTTC. Protein sequence: CATSDHTLGVEQFF.

Here the CDR3 reads CASSQGPTGFYEQYV. CDR3 nucleotide sequence: TGCGCCAGCAGCCAAGGACCCACAGGGTTCTACGAGCAGTACGTC. The gene calls are TRBV4-1 and TRBJ2-7; maybe TRBD1 (6 bases). The CDR3 spans 15 residues. Trimming stripped 1 base from V and 3 bases from J, with 13 bases between. CDR1 MGHRA and CDR2 YSYEKL come from the germline V gene.

The chain has TRBV12-3 or TRBV12-4 and TRBJ1-2; tentatively, D is TRBD1 (6 bases). The CDR3 covers 13 residues. The V end was cut by 6 bases, the J end by 7 bases, with 15 bases between. CDR3 sequence reads: CASSFQGSIGYTF. The CDR3 bases are TGTGCCAGCAGCTTCCAGGGGTCCATTGGCTACACCTTC.

J is TRBJ1-1 and V is TRBV6-5; 7 bases fit TRBD1. Trimming cost V 5 bases and J 0 bases; bases outside gene matches: 6. The CDR3 runs 15 residues. Looked up from germline, CDR1 is MNHEY and CDR2 is SVGAGI. This CDR3 is CASSRQGPVNTEAFF. The CDR3 nucleotides read TGTGCCAGCAGTCGACAGGGTCCCGTGAACACTGAAGCTTTCTTT.

The rearrangement uses TRBV5-5 and TRBJ1-4; D remains unclear. The CDR3 is 13 amino acids. From germline, CDR1 is SGHKS and CDR2 YYEKEE (reference sequence). V was trimmed by 0 bases and J by 6 bases, leaving 6 bases between them. CDR3 sequence: CASSLGRDEKLFF. DNA of the CDR3: TGTGCCAGCAGCTTGGGACGGGATGAAAAACTGTTTTTT.

The V gene is TRBV5-1, the J gene TRBJ2-3, with no clear D. Trimming shortened V by 4 bases and J by 1 base, and 10 bases separated the two germline ends. Germline CDR1 is SGHRS and CDR2 is YFSETQ. The CDR3 covers 14 residues. CDR3 protein: CASSAALGTDTQYF. In nucleotides, the CDR3 is TGCGCCAGCAGCGCGGCCCTGGGCACAGATACGCAGTATTTT.

This clone has only one observation. V is TRBV6-5 and J is TRBJ2-7, with D possibly being TRBD2 (6 bases). This CDR3 region has 14 residues. Germline lookup yields CDR1 MNHEY and CDR2 SVGAGI. V lost 2 bases and J 0 bases, leaving 8 bases between the germline ends. This CDR3 reads CASSYRGNSYEQYF. CDR3 DNA sequence: TGTGCCAGCAGTTACCGGGGGAACTCCTACGAGCAGTACTTC.

CDR3 coding DNA: TGTGCCAGCAGTTTATTCTTTGGACAGCTATACGAGCAGTACTTC. Protein sequence: CASSLFFGQLYEQYF. The rearrangement links TRBV27 to TRBJ2-7; perhaps TRBD1 as D (6 bases). V was pared by 1 base and J by 4 bases, with 14 bases between. Per germline, CDR1 MNHEY and CDR2 SMNVEV (reference sequence). This CDR3 has 15 residues.

The CDR3 DNA reads TGTGCCAGCAGTTCCAATGGACAGGTCCACTATGGCTACACCTTC. It codes for CASSSNGQVHYGYTF. V is TRBV6-2 or TRBV6-3 and J is TRBJ1-2, with TRBD1 identical over 7 bases. Per the germline V gene, CDR1 is MNHEY and CDR2 is SVGEGT. The CDR3 runs to 15 residues. V was clipped by 4 bases and J by 3 bases; unmatched bases: 8.

There are a few counts of this clone. The chain recombines TRBV6-2 or TRBV6-3 with TRBJ1-1, with a weak D call TRBD1 (6 bases). Trimming cost V 6 bases and J 3 bases, with 11 bases left between them. The CDR3 loop spans 13 amino acids. CDR1 is MNHEY, CDR2 SVGEGT, per germline. The CDR3, as DNA: TGTGCCAGCAGCACAGGGCAGTACACTGAAGCTTTCTTT. Translated, it gives CASSTGQYTEAFF.

This chain uses TRBV2 with TRBJ1-1, with TRBD1 matching 7 bases. Germline lookup yields CDR1 SNHLY and CDR2 FYNNEI. With V trimmed by 4 bases and J by 5 bases, 7 bases remained unmatched. This CDR3 has 14 residues. CDR3 amino acids: CASSVQGSGTEAFF. CDR3 in DNA: TGTGCCAGCAGTGTACAGGGGTCCGGAACTGAAGCTTTCTTT.

A single count supports this clone. V and J are TRBV19 and TRBJ2-5; possible D gene TRBD2, 5 bases. Trimming took off 10 bases at V and 5 bases at J, with 17 bases between the two ends. CDR1 LNHDA and CDR2 SQIVND come from the germline V gene (reference sequence). The CDR3 runs 13 residues. The CDR3 is CATMRAPGETQYF. The CDR3 coding sequence is TGTGCCACTATGCGGGCGCCGGGTGAGACCCAGTACTTC.

The rearrangement joins TRBV6-7 to TRBJ2-7; 8 nucleotides line up with TRBD1. TRBV6-7 is marked as an open reading frame, function uncertain. The CDR3 sequence is 13 residues long. V lost 7 bases and J lost 2; bases outside the gene matches: 4. DNA for the CDR3: TGTGCCAGCATCTGGACAGGGCCCTACGAGCAGTACTTC. Its protein product is CASIWTGPYEQYF.

The chain carries TRBV6-4 and TRBJ2-3, with D tentatively TRBD1 (6 bases). CDR1 is MRHNA and CDR2 is SNTAGT in the germline V gene. The length of the CDR3 is 14 residues. The V end was cut by 4 bases, the J end by 4 bases, with 12 bases between. The CDR3 protein is CASSATGVSDTQYF. The CDR3 nucleotides read TGTGCCAGCAGTGCGACAGGTGTGTCAGATACGCAGTATTTT.

V and J are TRBV18 and TRBJ1-2, with 9 bases identical to TRBD1. Trimming at V came to 4 bases and at J to 4 bases, leaving 13 bases not matched to a gene. Germline V gene lookup returns CDR1 KGHSH and CDR2 LQKENI. The CDR3 has 17 amino acids. The CDR3 here is CASSRRTGQGGGYGYTF. DNA of the CDR3: TGTGCCAGCTCACGAAGAACGGGACAGGGCGGAGGCTATGGCTACACCTTC.

The chain joins TRBV21-1 to TRBJ2-1; the table names TRBD2, a call not compared with the DNA. TRBV21-1 is a listed pseudogene. This CDR3 region has 17 residues. The DNA for the CDR3 is TGTGCCAGCAGCAAAGGCGAGAAGGGAGTGTCCTACAATGAGCAGTTCTTC. Protein: CASSKGEKGVSYNEQFF.

V and J are TRBV10-2 and TRBJ2-3; 9 nucleotides match TRBD2. V shed 6 bases, J shed 6 bases, and the junction held 13 bases outside the gene matches. Germline loops: CDR1 WSHSY, CDR2 SAAADI. The CDR3 runs to 16 residues. The DNA for the CDR3 is TGCGCCAGCAGCGTGACTAGCGGAGGATCCTTGGATACGCAGTATTTT. Protein: CASSVTSGGSLDTQYF.

This clone was observed a handful of times. The J gene is TRBJ1-2, the V gene TRBV7-6, with TRBD1 matching 9 bases. This CDR3 region has 16 residues. From germline, CDR1 is SGHVS and CDR2 FNYEAQ. The V gene end was trimmed by 8 bases and the J gene end by 4 bases; junction bases not matched to a gene: 14. Written as DNA, the CDR3 is TGTGCCAGCGCGCCCCGATACCGGGACAGGGCCTATGGCTACACCTTC. The encoded protein is CASAPRYRDRAYGYTF.

The rearrangement uses TRBV11-3 and TRBJ1-4, with TRBD1 as a possible D gene (6 bases). The CDR3 runs 14 residues. V lost 5 bases, J lost 8 bases, and 15 bases lay in between. Germline V gives CDR1 SGHNT, CDR2 YENEEA. The CDR3 DNA sequence: TGTGCCAGCAGCGGACAGTGGGGTGACGAAAAACTGTTTTTT. It translates to CASSGQWGDEKLFF.

The chain uses TRBV7-9 and TRBJ1-1, with TRBD1 matching over 9 bases. The CDR3 is 17 residues long. V was pared by 2 bases and J by 0 bases, with 7 bases of the junction left unmatched. Germline assignment: CDR1 SEHNR and CDR2 FQNEAQ (reference sequence). This CDR3 is CASSLRGQGALNTEAFF. The CDR3 DNA is TGTGCCAGCAGCTTAAGGGGACAGGGTGCCTTGAACACTGAAGCTTTCTTT.

J is TRBJ2-6 and V is TRBV19; 8 nucleotides agree with TRBD1. Germline assignment: CDR1 LNHDA and CDR2 SQIVND (reference sequence). CDR3 length: 18 amino acids. Trimming at V came to 3 bases and at J to 0 bases, leaving 7 bases not matched to a gene. Here the CDR3 reads CASSIGTGYSSGANVLTF. As DNA, the CDR3 is TGTGCCAGTAGTATTGGGACAGGTTATAGCTCTGGGGCCAACGTCCTGACTTTC. The full variable domain, rest sourced from reference TRBV19 and TRBJ2-6, is DGGITQSPKYLFRKEGQNVTLSCEQNLNHDAMYWYRQDPGQGLRLIYYSQIVNDFQKGDIAEGYSVSREKKESFPLTVTSAQKNPTAFYLCASSIGTGYSSGANVLTFGAGSRLTVL.

This sequence joins TRBV5-1 and TRBJ2-5; TRBD2 matches at 7 bases. In germline, CDR1 is SGHRS, CDR2 YFSETQ. This CDR3 contains 15 residues. The V segment lost 0 bases and the J segment 5 bases; nucleotides outside the gene matches: 7. The chain's CDR3 is CASSLAASGGETQYF. The CDR3, as DNA: TGCGCCAGCAGCTTGGCGGCTAGCGGAGGGGAGACCCAGTACTTC.

This chain joins TRBV11-3 and TRBJ2-7, with 8 positions matching TRBD1. The V gene end was trimmed by 6 bases and the J gene end by 2 bases; junction bases not matched to a gene: 6. The CDR3 is 14 residues long. From germline, CDR1 is SGHNT and CDR2 YENEEA. The CDR3 bases are TGTGCCAGCAGTCGGACAGGGTACCCCTACGAGCAGTACTTC. Amino acid sequence: CASSRTGYPYEQYF.

The chain uses TRBV18 and TRBJ1-6, with 7 bases matching TRBD1. After removal of 2 bases from V and 7 bases from J, the junction contained 2 bases not matched to a gene. Germline V gene data show CDR1 as KGHSH and CDR2 as LQKENI. CDR3 size: 14 residues. In DNA form, the CDR3 reads TGTGCCAGCTCACCAGCAGGGGGAAATTCACCCCTCCACTTT. Protein sequence: CASSPAGGNSPLHF.